Here is one TCR beta chain with its context. The CDR3 sequence is 14 residues long. V was pared by 2 bases and J by 5 bases, with 2 bases of the junction left unmatched. The germline CDR1 and CDR2 sequences are MDHEN and SYDVKM. Donors gave roughly 9.1 milliliters of peripheral blood apiece. PBMCs numbering at least 6 million were isolated per sample. The sample belongs to a study of blood T cells in healthy people across ages. A second PCR of 7 to 11 cycles used a sample-barcoded 5' primer and a J-beta primer mix. Each CDR3 protein is one row after TCRdb ran MiXCR on the 5' RACE reads. The sample carries about 1 million distinct CDR3 sequences, about 25% recorded once. In addition, the sample was reused for a study of T cells of mothers and their children. That study adds: Donation involved a few healthy Caucasian mothers and the six children that they had.

The chain carries TRBV28 and TRBJ2-5; 10 nucleotides align to TRBD2. Sequencing used blood. This receptor was obtained from a girl between 2 and 10 years old in good health. For the CDR3, the DNA is TGTGCCAGCAGTTTAGGGACTAGCGTGGAGACCCAGTACTTC. Amino acids: CASSLGTSVETQYF.